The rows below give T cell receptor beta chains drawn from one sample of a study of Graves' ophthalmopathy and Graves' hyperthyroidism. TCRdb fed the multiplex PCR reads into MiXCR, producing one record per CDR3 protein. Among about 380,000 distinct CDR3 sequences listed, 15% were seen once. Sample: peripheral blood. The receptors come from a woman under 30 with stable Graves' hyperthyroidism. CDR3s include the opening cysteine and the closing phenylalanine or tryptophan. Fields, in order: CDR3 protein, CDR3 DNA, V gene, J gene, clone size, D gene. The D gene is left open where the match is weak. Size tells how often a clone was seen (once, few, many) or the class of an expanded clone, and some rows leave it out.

CDR3: CASSLTLRTANYGYTF
DNA: TGTGCCAGCAGTTTAACCCTGAGGACAGCTAACTATGGCTACACCTTC
V: TRBV12-3/TRBV12-4
J: TRBJ1-2
size: NA
D: NA

CDR3: CASSVDKRYEQYF
DNA: TGTGCCAGCAGCGTCGACAAGCGCTACGAGCAGTACTTC
V: TRBV7-8
J: TRBJ2-7
size: many
D: NA

CDR3: CASSEQGRTEAFF
DNA: TGTGCCAGCAGCGAACAGGGTAGGACTGAAGCTTTCTTT
V: TRBV7-2
J: TRBJ1-1
size: few
D: NA

CDR3: CSVDMNTEAFF
DNA: TGCAGCGTTGACATGAACACTGAAGCTTTCTTT
V: TRBV29-1
J: TRBJ1-1
size: many
D: NA

CDR3: CASSLFAGGGNSPLHF
DNA: TGTGCCAGCAGTTTATTCGCGGGGGGCGGTAATTCACCCCTCCACTTT
V: TRBV27
J: TRBJ1-6
size: NA
D: NA

CDR3: CATSDRGEYGYTF
DNA: TGTGCCACCAGTGACAGGGGCGAGTATGGCTACACCTTC
V: TRBV24-1
J: TRBJ1-2
size: many
D: NA

CDR3: CASSPLGQTSNTGELFF
DNA: TGCGCCAGCAGCCCCTTGGGACAGACGAGTAACACCGGGGAGCTGTTTTTT
V: TRBV5-1
J: TRBJ2-2
size: many
D: TRBD1

CDR3: CASSFRVQGASPLHF
DNA: TGTGCCAGCAGTTTCCGCGTTCAGGGGGCTTCACCCCTCCACTTT
V: TRBV12-3/TRBV12-4
J: TRBJ1-6
size: many
D: TRBD1

CDR3: CASSLEGGIRNPSYEQYF
DNA: TGTGCCAGCAGCTTAGAAGGGGGTATACGGAATCCCTCCTACGAGCAGTACTTC
V: TRBV11-2
J: TRBJ2-7
size: NA
D: NA

CDR3: CASSVSGGGMNTEAFF
DNA: TGTGCCAGCAGCGTCTCAGGGGGCGGGATGAACACTGAAGCTTTCTTT
V: TRBV9
J: TRBJ1-1
size: many
D: TRBD1

CDR3: CASSVWGSGTEAFF
DNA: TGTGCCAGTAGTGTGTGGGGGAGCGGCACTGAAGCTTTCTTT
V: TRBV19
J: TRBJ1-1
size: many
D: NA

CDR3: CASSLTSSDTQYF
DNA: TGTGCCAGCAGTTTAACTAGCTCAGATACGCAGTATTTT
V: TRBV12-3/TRBV12-4
J: TRBJ2-3
size: many
D: NA

CDR3: CASSSRELSPLHF
DNA: TGTGCCAGCAGTTCTCGGGAGCTATCACCCCTCCACTTT
V: TRBV12-3/TRBV12-4
J: TRBJ1-6
size: many
D: NA

CDR3: CASSLSRGDTEAFF
DNA: TGTGCCAGCAGTTTATCTCGGGGTGACACTGAAGCTTTCTTT
V: TRBV12-3/TRBV12-4
J: TRBJ1-1
size: many
D: NA

CDR3: CASSLDWDEQHF
DNA: TGTGCCAGCAGCTTGGATTGGGACGAGCAGCACTTC
V: TRBV11-3
J: TRBJ2-7
size: NA
D: NA

CDR3: CASSRLIRTDSNQPQHF
DNA: TGCGCCAGCAGCCGACTCATCAGGACAGATAGCAATCAGCCCCAGCATTTT
V: TRBV4-1
J: TRBJ1-5
size: NA
D: NA

CDR3: CASSPQLYQETQYF
DNA: TGTGCCAGCAGCCCACAGCTGTACCAAGAGACCCAGTACTTC
V: TRBV6-1
J: TRBJ2-5
size: many
D: NA

CDR3: CASSFRGQETQYF
DNA: TGTGCCAGCAGCTTCAGGGGCCAAGAGACCCAGTACTTC
V: TRBV11-2
J: TRBJ2-5
size: many
D: NA

CDR3: CASSPSGSMNTEAFF
DNA: TGTGCCAGTAGCCCCTCAGGGAGCATGAACACTGAAGCTTTCTTT
V: TRBV19
J: TRBJ1-1
size: many
D: NA

CDR3: CASSEGVGDSPLHF
DNA: TGTGCCAGCAGCGAGGGGGTCGGAGATTCACCCCTCCACTTT
V: TRBV11-3
J: TRBJ1-6
size: many
D: NA

CDR3: CASTLGPAGGNTEAFF
DNA: TGTGCCAGTACCCTAGGGCCAGCAGGGGGTAACACTGAAGCTTTCTTT
V: TRBV19
J: TRBJ1-1
size: many
D: TRBD1

CDR3: CASSLAQPERDEQYF
DNA: TGTGCCAGCAGCTTAGCGCAGCCGGAGAGGGACGAGCAGTACTTC
V: TRBV7-8
J: TRBJ2-7
size: many
D: NA

CDR3: CASSWNGRMNTEAFF
DNA: TGTGCCAGCAGCTGGAACGGACGAATGAACACTGAAGCTTTCTTT
V: TRBV11-3
J: TRBJ1-1
size: many
D: NA

CDR3: CASSHLTNVQYF
DNA: TGTGCCAGCAGCCACCTTACTAACGTGCAGTACTTC
V: TRBV6-2/TRBV6-3
J: TRBJ2-7
size: many
D: NA

CDR3: CATSERRGKSTGELFF
DNA: TGTGCCACCAGTGAACGCCGGGGGAAGAGCACCGGGGAGCTGTTTTTT
V: TRBV24-1
J: TRBJ2-2
size: many
D: NA

CDR3: CASSFGERGTNSPLHF
DNA: TGTGCCAGCAGTTTCGGAGAGAGGGGGACTAATTCACCCCTCCACTTT
V: TRBV27
J: TRBJ1-6
size: many
D: NA

CDR3: CVTVKGQTALGGEQYF
DNA: TGTGTCACCGTCAAGGGGCAGACGGCATTAGGAGGCGAGCAGTACTTC
V: TRBV10-3
J: TRBJ2-7
size: NA
D: NA

CDR3: CAGPTGKYEQYF
DNA: TGTGCCGGACCGACAGGGAAGTACGAGCAGTACTTC
V: TRBV12-3/TRBV12-4
J: TRBJ2-7
size: many
D: TRBD1

CDR3: CATSYGGNYYEQYF
DNA: TGTGCCACCAGTTATGGAGGGAATTACTACGAGCAGTACTTC
V: TRBV24-1
J: TRBJ2-7
size: NA
D: NA

CDR3: CASRAGLQETQYF
DNA: TGTGCCAGCAGGGCGGGATTACAAGAGACCCAGTACTTC
V: TRBV6-1
J: TRBJ2-5
size: NA
D: NA

CDR3: CASSEEQGINSPLHF
DNA: TGTGCCAGCAGTGAAGAGCAGGGGATCAATTCACCCCTCCACTTT
V: TRBV6-1
J: TRBJ1-6
size: many
D: NA

CDR3: CASSPPGRPYEQYF
DNA: TGTGCCAGCAGCCCTCCGGGACGCCCCTACGAGCAGTACTTC
V: TRBV7-2
J: TRBJ2-7
size: many
D: NA

CDR3: CASSPRTGGIIEAFF
DNA: TGTGCCAGCAGTCCCCGGACTGGGGGAATTATTGAAGCTTTCTTT
V: TRBV12-3/TRBV12-4
J: TRBJ1-1
size: many
D: NA

CDR3: CASSTSGTGVGEQYF
DNA: TGTGCCAGCAGTACCTCCGGGACCGGTGTTGGCGAGCAGTACTTC
V: TRBV6-2/TRBV6-3
J: TRBJ2-7
size: many
D: NA

CDR3: CASSYTGASGTDTQYF
DNA: TGTGCCAGCAGTTACACCGGGGCTAGCGGAACAGATACGCAGTATTTT
V: TRBV6-5
J: TRBJ2-3
size: NA
D: TRBD2

CDR3: CATSDPGLAGAEDTQYF
DNA: TGTGCCACCAGTGATCCGGGACTAGCGGGGGCGGAAGATACGCAGTATTTT
V: TRBV24-1
J: TRBJ2-3
size: many
D: TRBD2

CDR3: CASSYSLHPGDTEAFF
DNA: TGTGCCAGCAGTTACTCTCTACACCCCGGGGACACTGAAGCTTTCTTT
V: TRBV6-2/TRBV6-3
J: TRBJ1-1
size: many
D: NA

CDR3: CASSIARGLQETQYF
DNA: TGTGCCAGTAGTATAGCCAGGGGGCTGCAAGAGACCCAGTACTTC
V: TRBV19
J: TRBJ2-5
size: many
D: TRBD1

CDR3: CASSFEPLRETQYF
DNA: TGTGCCAGCAGCTTCGAGCCACTACGGGAGACCCAGTACTTC
V: TRBV5-5
J: TRBJ2-5
size: many
D: NA

CDR3: CASSLGANTGELFF
DNA: TGTGCCAGCAGTTTAGGAGCTAACACCGGGGAGCTGTTTTTT
V: TRBV27
J: TRBJ2-2
size: many
D: NA

CDR3: CASTTTEGNYGYTF
DNA: TGCGCCAGCACCACAACGGAGGGAAACTATGGCTACACCTTC
V: TRBV4-1
J: TRBJ1-2
size: many
D: NA

CDR3: CASSLGTGNQPQHF
DNA: TGTGCCAGCAGTTTGGGGACAGGGAATCAGCCCCAGCATTTT
V: TRBV12-3/TRBV12-4
J: TRBJ1-5
size: many
D: TRBD1

CDR3: CLQTYGYTF
DNA: TGTCTCCAGACCTATGGCTACACCTTC
V: TRBV19
J: TRBJ1-2
size: many
D: NA

CDR3: CAISGKRQENSPLHF
DNA: TGTGCCATCAGTGGAAAGCGGCAGGAGAATTCACCCCTCCACTTT
V: TRBV10-3
J: TRBJ1-6
size: many
D: NA

CDR3: CASSSDRGPLTF
DNA: TGTGCCAGCAGCTCGGACAGGGGCCCCTTGACCTTC
V: TRBV6-1
J: TRBJ1-2
size: many
D: TRBD1

CDR3: CASMARAGELFF
DNA: TGTGCCAGTATGGCGAGGGCCGGGGAGCTGTTTTTT
V: TRBV19
J: TRBJ2-2
size: many
D: NA

CDR3: CASSPGTSLGYTF
DNA: TGTGCCAGCAGCCCGGGGACCTCTCTCGGCTACACCTTC
V: TRBV7-2
J: TRBJ1-2
size: many
D: NA

CDR3: CASHTGAFLSSGNTIYF
DNA: TGTGCCAGTCATACCGGGGCCTTCCTCAGCTCTGGAAACACCATATATTTT
V: TRBV28
J: TRBJ1-3
size: many
D: NA

CDR3: CASSGGQAYGYTF
DNA: TGTGCCAGCAGTGGGGGACAGGCCTATGGCTACACCTTC
V: TRBV6-1
J: TRBJ1-2
size: many
D: TRBD1

CDR3: CASSRDGPSYEQYF
DNA: TGTGCCAGCAGTCGTGACGGTCCCTCCTACGAGCAGTACTTC
V: TRBV25-1
J: TRBJ2-7
size: many
D: NA